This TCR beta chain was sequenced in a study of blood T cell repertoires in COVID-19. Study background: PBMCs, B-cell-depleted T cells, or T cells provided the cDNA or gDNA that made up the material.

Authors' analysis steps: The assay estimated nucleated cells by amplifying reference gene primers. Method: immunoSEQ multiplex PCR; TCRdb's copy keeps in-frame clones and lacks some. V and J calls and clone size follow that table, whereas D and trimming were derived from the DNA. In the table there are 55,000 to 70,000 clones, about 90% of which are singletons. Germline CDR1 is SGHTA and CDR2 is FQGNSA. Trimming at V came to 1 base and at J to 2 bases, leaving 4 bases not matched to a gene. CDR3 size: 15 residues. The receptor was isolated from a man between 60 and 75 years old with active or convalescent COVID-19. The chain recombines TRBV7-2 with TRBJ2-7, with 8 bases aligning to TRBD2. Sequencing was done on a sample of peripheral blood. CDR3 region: CASSLELAGTYEQYF. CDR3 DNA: TGTGCCAGCAGCTTAGAATTAGCGGGGACCTACGAGCAGTACTTC.